The clone carrying this T cell receptor beta chain was observed a few times. Its target is not known. These data originate in a study of cytomegalovirus exposure and HLA in healthy donors. Study summary: Out of 398 genotyped donors, 81% belonged to the Caucasian-associated ancestry cluster. General study points: Indistinguishable V segments, including TRBV6-2 and TRBV6-3, were excluded. Through in vitro validation, three CMV-associated chains were shown to be specific for CMV antigens.

The study sampled nominally healthy donors, though unrecorded immune exposures were likely. Trimming stripped 1 base from V and 9 bases from J, with 9 bases between. The CDR3 is 12 residues long. Looked up from germline, CDR1 is SGHVS and CDR2 is FQNEAQ. Primers: 60 Vbeta forward and 13 Jbeta reverse. TCRdb's table, derived via immunoSEQ multiplex PCR, lists solely in-frame clones and lacks some. The profile covers 95,000 to 100,000 clones, with around a tenth appearing a single time and around 4.9% taken by the ten largest. Sequenced input: PBMCs. The chain uses TRBV7-8 and TRBJ1-2; D call uncertain. The origin of this receptor is a man aged 50-60 years in good health and CMV-seropositive. CDR3: CASSLVSASYTF. The CDR3 bases are TGTGCCAGCAGCTTAGTCTCCGCGAGCTACACCTTC.